This entry describes one TCR beta chain. Germline V gene sequence: CDR1 SGHKS, CDR2 YYEKEE (reference sequence). The CDR3 contains 16 residues. The V end lost 2 bases, the J end lost 8 bases, and 17 bases lay between the germline ends. Per the original methods: By means of reference gene primer amplification, nucleated cell counts were estimated. Clones were read by immunoSEQ multiplex PCR, and TCRdb kept only the in-frame ones, dropping some. V, J and clone size were drawn from that table, and D and trimming were deduced from the DNA. The top ten hold about 0.63% of the sample, which has around 470,000 clones, roughly 88% seen once. The data belong to a study of blood T cell repertoires in COVID-19. As for the study in general: From T cells, B-cell-depleted T cells, or PBMCs came the material, which was cDNA or gDNA.

Participant-given clinical history determined each cohort assignment. The sequence derives from a man aged 18 to 30 who had recovered from COVID-19. Sequencing was carried out using PBMCs or T cells enriched from blood (not recorded which). V gene TRBV5-5 combines with J gene TRBJ1-6; weak D call: TRBD1 (5 bases). CDR3 nucleotides: TGTGCCAGCAGCTTTCAGGGAGGGAAGTGGGATTCACCCCTCCACTTT. This sequence encodes CASSFQGGKWDSPLHF.